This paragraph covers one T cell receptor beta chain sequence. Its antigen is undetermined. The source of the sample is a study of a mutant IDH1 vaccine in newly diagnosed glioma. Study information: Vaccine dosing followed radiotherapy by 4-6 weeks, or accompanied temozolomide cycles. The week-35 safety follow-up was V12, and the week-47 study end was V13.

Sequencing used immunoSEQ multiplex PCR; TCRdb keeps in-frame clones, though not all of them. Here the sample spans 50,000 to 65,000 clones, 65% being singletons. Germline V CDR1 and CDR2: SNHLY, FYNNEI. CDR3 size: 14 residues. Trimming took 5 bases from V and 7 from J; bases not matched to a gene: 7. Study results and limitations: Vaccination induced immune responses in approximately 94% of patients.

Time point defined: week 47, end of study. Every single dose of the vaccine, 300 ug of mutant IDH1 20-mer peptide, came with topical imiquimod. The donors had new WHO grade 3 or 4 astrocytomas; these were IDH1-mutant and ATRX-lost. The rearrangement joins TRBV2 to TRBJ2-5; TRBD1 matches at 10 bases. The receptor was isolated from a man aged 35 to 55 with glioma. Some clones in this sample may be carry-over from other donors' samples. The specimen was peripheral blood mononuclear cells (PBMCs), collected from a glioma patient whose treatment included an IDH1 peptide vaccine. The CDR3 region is CASSSGQGTATQYF. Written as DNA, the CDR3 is TGTGCCAGCAGTTCGGGACAGGGGACAGCGACCCAGTACTTC.